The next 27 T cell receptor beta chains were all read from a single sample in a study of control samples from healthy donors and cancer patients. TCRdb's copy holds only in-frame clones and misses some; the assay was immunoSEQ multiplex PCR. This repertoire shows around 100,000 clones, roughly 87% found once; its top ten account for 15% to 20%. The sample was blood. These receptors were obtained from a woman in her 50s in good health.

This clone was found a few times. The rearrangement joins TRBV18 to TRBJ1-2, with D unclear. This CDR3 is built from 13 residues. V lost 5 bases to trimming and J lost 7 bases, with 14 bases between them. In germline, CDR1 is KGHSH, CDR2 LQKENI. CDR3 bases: TGTGCCAGCTCAAAGACGCAATCCGTTGGCTACACCTTC. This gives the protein CASSKTQSVGYTF.

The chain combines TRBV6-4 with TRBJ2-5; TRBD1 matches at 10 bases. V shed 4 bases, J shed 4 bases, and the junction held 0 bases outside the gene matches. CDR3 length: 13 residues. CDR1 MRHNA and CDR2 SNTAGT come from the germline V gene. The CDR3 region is CASSGDRGETQYF. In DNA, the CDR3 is TGTGCCAGCAGTGGGGACAGGGGAGAGACCCAGTACTTC.

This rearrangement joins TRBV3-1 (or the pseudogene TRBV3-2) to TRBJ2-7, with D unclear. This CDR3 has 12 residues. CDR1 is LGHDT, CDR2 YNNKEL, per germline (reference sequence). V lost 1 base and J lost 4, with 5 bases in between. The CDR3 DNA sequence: TGTGCCAGCAGCCAAGTCCCTTACGAGCAGTACTTC. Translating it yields CASSQVPYEQYF.

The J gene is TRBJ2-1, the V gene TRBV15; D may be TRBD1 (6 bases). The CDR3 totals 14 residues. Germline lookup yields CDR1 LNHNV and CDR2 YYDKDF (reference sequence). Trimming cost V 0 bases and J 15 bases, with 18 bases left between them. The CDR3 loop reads CATSREGRGGSVFF. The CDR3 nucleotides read TGTGCCACCAGCAGAGAGGGCCGAGGGGGATCGGTGTTCTTC.

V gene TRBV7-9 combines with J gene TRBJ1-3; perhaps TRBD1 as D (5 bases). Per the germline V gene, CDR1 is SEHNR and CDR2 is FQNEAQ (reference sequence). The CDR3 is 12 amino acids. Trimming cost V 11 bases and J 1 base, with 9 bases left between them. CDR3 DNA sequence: TGTGCCGGGGGGGGATCTGGAAACACCATATATTTT. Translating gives CAGGGSGNTIYF.

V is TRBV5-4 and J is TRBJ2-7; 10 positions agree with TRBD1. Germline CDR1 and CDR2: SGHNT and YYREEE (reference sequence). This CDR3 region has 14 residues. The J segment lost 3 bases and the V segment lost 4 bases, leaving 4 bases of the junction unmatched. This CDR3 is CASSVGQGFYEQYF. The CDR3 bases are TGTGCCAGCAGCGTGGGACAGGGGTTCTACGAGCAGTACTTC.

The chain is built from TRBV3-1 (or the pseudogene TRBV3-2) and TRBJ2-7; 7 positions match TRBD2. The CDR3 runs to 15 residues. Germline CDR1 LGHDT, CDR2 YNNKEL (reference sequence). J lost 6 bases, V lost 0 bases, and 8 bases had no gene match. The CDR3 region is CASSQDVGLDPEQYV. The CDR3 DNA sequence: TGTGCCAGCAGCCAAGATGTCGGACTAGATCCCGAGCAGTACGTC.

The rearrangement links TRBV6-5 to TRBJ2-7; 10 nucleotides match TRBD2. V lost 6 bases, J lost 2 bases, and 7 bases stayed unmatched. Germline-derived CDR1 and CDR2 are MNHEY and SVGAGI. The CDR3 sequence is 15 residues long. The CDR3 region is CASSLLAGDPYEQYF. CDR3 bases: TGTGCCAGCAGCCTCCTAGCGGGGGACCCCTACGAGCAGTACTTC.

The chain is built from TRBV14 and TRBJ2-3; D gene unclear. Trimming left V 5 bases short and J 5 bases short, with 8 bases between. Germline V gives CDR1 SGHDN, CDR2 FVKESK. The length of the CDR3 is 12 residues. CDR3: CASSSGIDTQYF. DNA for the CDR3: TGTGCCAGCAGCTCTGGGATAGATACGCAGTATTTT.

The DNA for the CDR3 is TGTGCCAGCAGTTTCAACACAGGGTTGAGGAACACTGAAGCTTTCTTT. Translated, it gives CASSFNTGLRNTEAFF. The chain has TRBV7-8 and TRBJ1-1, with a possible D match to TRBD1 (6 bases). Germline CDR1 SGHVS, CDR2 FQNEAQ. The V end lost 6 bases, the J end lost 1 base, and 18 bases lay between the germline ends. The CDR3 contains 16 residues.

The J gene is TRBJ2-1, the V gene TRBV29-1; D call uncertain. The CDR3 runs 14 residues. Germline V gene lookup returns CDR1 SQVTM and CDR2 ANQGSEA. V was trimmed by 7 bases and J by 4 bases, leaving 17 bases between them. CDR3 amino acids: CSAVPPEAYNEQFF. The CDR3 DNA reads TGCAGCGCCGTACCCCCTGAGGCTTACAATGAGCAGTTCTTC.

CDR3: CASEDRMNTEAFF. The CDR3, as DNA: TGTGCCAGTGAGGACAGAATGAACACTGAAGCTTTCTTT. The rearrangement links TRBV19 to TRBJ1-1; D perhaps matches TRBD1 (6 bases). The V gene's germline CDR1 is LNHDA and CDR2 SQIVND (reference sequence). The CDR3 loop spans 13 amino acids. The V end was cut by 8 bases, the J end by 0 bases, with 10 bases between.

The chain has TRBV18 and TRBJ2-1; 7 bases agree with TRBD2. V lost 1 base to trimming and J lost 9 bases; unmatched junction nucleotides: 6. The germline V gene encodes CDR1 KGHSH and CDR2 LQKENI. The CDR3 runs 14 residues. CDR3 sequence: CASSPQRGDTEQFF. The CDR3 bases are TGTGCCAGCTCACCACAGCGGGGCGACACTGAGCAGTTCTTC.

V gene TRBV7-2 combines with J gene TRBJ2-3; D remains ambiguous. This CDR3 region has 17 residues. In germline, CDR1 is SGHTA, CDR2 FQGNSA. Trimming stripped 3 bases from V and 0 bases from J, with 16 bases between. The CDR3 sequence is CASSFSFPGSSTDTQYF. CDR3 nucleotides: TGTGCCAGCAGCTTCAGCTTCCCAGGCTCTAGCACAGATACGCAGTATTTT.

DNA of the CDR3: TGTGCCAGCAGTTACGGCAGGGGGCCGAACGAGCAGTACTTC. As protein: CASSYGRGPNEQYF. The chain employs TRBV6-5 and TRBJ2-7, with TRBD1 identical over 8 bases. The CDR3 sequence is 14 residues long. CDR1 MNHEY and CDR2 SVGAGI come from the germline V gene. V lost 2 bases and J lost 5; bases outside the gene matches: 5.

The CDR3 sequence is CASSPPLLTEGNEQFF. The CDR3 nucleotides read TGTGCCAGCAGCCCACCTCTCTTGACAGAGGGCAATGAGCAGTTCTTC. The rearrangement joins TRBV11-2 to TRBJ2-1, with D perhaps TRBD1 or TRBD2 (5 bases each). This CDR3 region has 16 residues. V lost 5 bases and J 6 bases, leaving 20 bases between the germline ends. Germline assignment: CDR1 SGHAT and CDR2 FQNNGV.

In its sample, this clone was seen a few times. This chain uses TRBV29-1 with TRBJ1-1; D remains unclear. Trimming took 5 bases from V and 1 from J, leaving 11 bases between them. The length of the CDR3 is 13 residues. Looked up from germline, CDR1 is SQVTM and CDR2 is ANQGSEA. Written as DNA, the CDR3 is TGCAGCGTTCAGGCCAGTAAGAACACTGAAGCTTTCTTT. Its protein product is CSVQASKNTEAFF.

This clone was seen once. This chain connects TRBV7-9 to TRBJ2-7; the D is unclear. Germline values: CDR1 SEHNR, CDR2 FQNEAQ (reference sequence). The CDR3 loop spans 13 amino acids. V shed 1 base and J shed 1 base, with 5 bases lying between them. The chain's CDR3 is CASSLEVSYEQYV. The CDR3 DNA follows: TGTGCCAGCAGCTTAGAAGTTTCCTACGAGCAGTACGTC.

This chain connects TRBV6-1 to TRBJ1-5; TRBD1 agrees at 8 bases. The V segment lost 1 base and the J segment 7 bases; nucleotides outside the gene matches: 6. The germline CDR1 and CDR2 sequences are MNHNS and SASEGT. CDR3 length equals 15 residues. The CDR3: CASSEVDRGGQPQHF. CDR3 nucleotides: TGTGCCAGCAGTGAAGTAGACAGGGGAGGGCAGCCCCAGCATTTT.

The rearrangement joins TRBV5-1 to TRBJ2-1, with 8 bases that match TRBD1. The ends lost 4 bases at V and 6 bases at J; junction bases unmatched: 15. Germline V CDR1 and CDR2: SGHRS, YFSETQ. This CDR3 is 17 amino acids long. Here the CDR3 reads CASSPEGSRQGANEQFF. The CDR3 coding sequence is TGCGCCAGCAGCCCGGAGGGGTCTCGGCAGGGGGCCAATGAGCAGTTCTTC. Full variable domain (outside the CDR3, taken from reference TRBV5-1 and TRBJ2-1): KAGVTQTPRYLIKTRGQQVTLSCSPISGHRSVSWYQQTPGQGLQFLFEYFSETQRNKGNFPGRFSGRQFSNSRSEMNVSTLELGDSALYLCASSPEGSRQGANEQFFGPGTRLTVL.

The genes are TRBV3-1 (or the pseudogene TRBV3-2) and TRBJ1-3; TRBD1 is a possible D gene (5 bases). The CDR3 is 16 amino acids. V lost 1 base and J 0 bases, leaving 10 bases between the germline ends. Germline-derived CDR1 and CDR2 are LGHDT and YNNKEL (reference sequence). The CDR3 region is CASSQASGSSGNTIYF. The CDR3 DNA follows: TGTGCCAGCAGCCAAGCGTCAGGGAGCTCTGGAAACACCATATATTTT.

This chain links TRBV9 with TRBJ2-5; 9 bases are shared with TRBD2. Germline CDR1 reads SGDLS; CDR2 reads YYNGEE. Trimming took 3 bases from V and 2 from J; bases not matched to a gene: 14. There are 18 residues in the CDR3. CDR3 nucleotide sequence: TGTGCCAGCAGCGCGACTAGCGGAGCCGGTCGGATTCAAGAGACCCAGTACTTC. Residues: CASSATSGAGRIQETQYF.

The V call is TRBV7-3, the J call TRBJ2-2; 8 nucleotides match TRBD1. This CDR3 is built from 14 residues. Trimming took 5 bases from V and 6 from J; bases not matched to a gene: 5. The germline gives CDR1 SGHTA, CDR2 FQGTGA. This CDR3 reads CASSRDRGPGELFF. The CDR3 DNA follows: TGTGCCAGCAGCCGAGACAGGGGACCCGGGGAGCTGTTTTTT. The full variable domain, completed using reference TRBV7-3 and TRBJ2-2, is GAGVSQTPSNKVTEKGKYVELRCDPISGHTALYWYRQSLGQGPEFLIYFQGTGAADDSGLPNDRFFAVRPEGSVSTLKIQRTERGDSAVYLCASSRDRGPGELFFGEGSRLTVL.

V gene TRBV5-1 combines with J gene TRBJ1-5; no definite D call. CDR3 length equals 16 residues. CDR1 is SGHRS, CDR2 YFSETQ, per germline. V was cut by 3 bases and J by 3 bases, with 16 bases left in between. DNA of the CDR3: TGCGCCAGCAGCTGGTTGCCTCGGGCGAACAATCAGCCCCAGCATTTT. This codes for CASSWLPRANNQPQHF.

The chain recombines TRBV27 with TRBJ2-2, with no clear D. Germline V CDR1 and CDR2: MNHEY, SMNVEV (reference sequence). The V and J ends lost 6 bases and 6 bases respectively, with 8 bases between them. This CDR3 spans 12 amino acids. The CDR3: CASSYASGELFF. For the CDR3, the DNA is TGTGCCAGCAGCTACGCGTCCGGGGAGCTGTTTTTT.

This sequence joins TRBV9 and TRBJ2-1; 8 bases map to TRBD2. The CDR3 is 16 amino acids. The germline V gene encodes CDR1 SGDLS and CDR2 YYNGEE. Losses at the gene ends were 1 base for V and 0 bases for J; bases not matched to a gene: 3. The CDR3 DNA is TGTGCCAGCAGCGTAACGAGCGGGAGCTCCTACAATGAGCAGTTCTTC. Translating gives CASSVTSGSSYNEQFF.

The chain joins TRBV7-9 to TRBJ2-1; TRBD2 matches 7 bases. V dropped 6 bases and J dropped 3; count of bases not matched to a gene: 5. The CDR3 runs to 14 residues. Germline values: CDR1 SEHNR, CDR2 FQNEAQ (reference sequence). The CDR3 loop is CASRPTGGYNEQFF. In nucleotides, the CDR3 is TGTGCCAGCAGACCAACGGGAGGCTACAATGAGCAGTTCTTC.